The 21 T cell receptor beta chains given below trace back to one sample, sequenced in a study of shared clonotypes between healthy human individuals. Assay used: immunoSEQ multiplex PCR; TCRdb lists only in-frame clones, some missing. The table shows around 2.5 million clones, with 93% occurring only once. Sequences were obtained from naive CD4+ T cells from PBMCs. The subset was: CD45RA+ positively selected. Every receptor here comes from a man between 18 and 29 years old in good health. Some clones in this sample may be carry-over from other donors' samples.

A single count supports this clone. In nucleotides, the CDR3 is TGTGCCAGGAGCGCGGGAGGGCTTACAGATACGCAGTATTTT. Amino acid sequence: CARSAGGLTDTQYF. The chain joins TRBV27 to TRBJ2-3, with 9 bases lining up with TRBD2. The CDR3 loop spans 14 amino acids. After removal of 9 bases from V and 3 bases from J, the junction contained 7 bases not matched to a gene. Germline CDR1 and CDR2: MNHEY and SMNVEV (reference sequence).

The chain employs TRBV11-3 and TRBJ1-5; 8 positions match TRBD1. J gave up 5 bases and V 4 bases, and 4 bases lay outside the gene matches. Germline CDR1 SGHNT, CDR2 YENEEA. The length of the CDR3 is 14 residues. The CDR3 here is CASSSQGGDQPQHF. The CDR3 bases are TGTGCCAGCAGCTCACAGGGGGGGGATCAGCCCCAGCATTTT. The whole variable domain, filled in from reference TRBV11-3 and TRBJ1-5, reads EAGVVQSPRYKIIEKKQPVAFWCNPISGHNTLYWYLQNLGQGPELLIRYENEEAVDDSQLPKDRFSAERLKGVDSTLKIQPAELGDSAVYLCASSSQGGDQPQHFGDGTRLSIL.

Of note for this clone: The same CDR3 is also encoded by other DNA sequences in this sample. The chain couples TRBV6-5 to TRBJ2-2, with D possibly matching TRBD1 (6 bases). CDR3 length: 15 amino acids. Trimming took off 4 bases at V and 0 bases at J, with 9 bases between the two ends. Looked up from germline, CDR1 is MNHEY and CDR2 is SVGAGI. CDR3 in amino acids: CASSSQGSNTGELFF. CDR3 in DNA: TGTGCCAGCAGTTCCCAGGGGTCGAACACCGGGGAGCTGTTTTTT.

This chain joins TRBV18 and TRBJ2-5, with D possibly being TRBD1 (5 bases). The germline CDR1 and CDR2 sequences are KGHSH and LQKENI. V gave up 1 base and J gave up 3 bases, with 12 bases separating them. This CDR3 has 15 residues. CDR3 in amino acids: CASSPRLWGEETQYF. CDR3 DNA sequence: TGTGCCAGCTCACCACGCCTGTGGGGCGAAGAGACCCAGTACTTC.

The V call is TRBV25-1, the J call TRBJ1-1; D may be TRBD1 (5 bases). The CDR3 sequence is 13 residues long. Trimming pared 8 bases from V and 4 bases from J, leaving 14 bases between. In germline, CDR1 is MGHDK, CDR2 SYGVNS. CDR3 nucleotide sequence: TGTGCCAGCGCCCGGGGCTGGAGCACTGAAGCTTTCTTT. As protein: CASARGWSTEAFF.

The V gene is TRBV6-1, the J gene TRBJ2-3, with D unclear. CDR1 MNHNS and CDR2 SASEGT come from the germline V gene. The V gene lost 5 bases and the J gene lost 4 bases, with 16 bases spanning the gap. CDR3 length: 15 amino acids. CDR3 sequence: CASSTRSRGPDTQYF. As DNA, the CDR3 is TGTGCCAGCAGTACCAGAAGCCGTGGGCCAGATACGCAGTATTTT.

For this clone: The same CDR3 can be traced to other DNA sequences in this sample. V is TRBV7-3 and J is TRBJ1-1; no definite D call. The CDR3 length is 13 residues. V lost 5 bases and J lost 0, with 7 bases in between. Germline CDR1 reads SGHTA; CDR2 reads FQGTGA. The CDR3 sequence: CASSPLMNTEAFF. The DNA of the CDR3 is TGTGCCAGCAGCCCGCTCATGAACACTGAAGCTTTCTTT.

This clone was detected a few times. The identical CDR3 is also encoded by other nucleotide sequences in the sample. V gene TRBV30 combines with J gene TRBJ1-5; D is unclear. The CDR3 covers 13 residues. The germline V gene encodes CDR1 GTSNPN and CDR2 SVGIG (reference sequence). V was shortened by 1 base and J by 3 bases, with 7 bases between the two germline ends. CDR3 sequence reads: CAWSAGVNQPQHF. The CDR3 DNA follows: TGTGCCTGGAGTGCTGGGGTCAATCAGCCCCAGCATTTT. The full variable domain, completed using reference TRBV30 and TRBJ1-5, is SQTIHQWPATLVQPVGSPLSLECTVEGTSNPNLYWYRQAAGRGLQLLFYSVGIGQISSEVPQNLSASRPQDRQFILSSKKLLLSDSGFYLCAWSAGVNQPQHFGDGTRLSIL.

V gene TRBV20-1 combines with J gene TRBJ2-1; no definite D call. The V gene's germline CDR1 is DFQATT and CDR2 SNEGSKA (reference sequence). The CDR3 is made up of 11 amino acids. Trimming shortened V by 8 bases and J by 3 bases, and 8 bases separated the two germline ends. CDR3: CSSWYYNEQFF. The CDR3 coding sequence is TGCAGTTCCTGGTACTACAATGAGCAGTTCTTC.

V is TRBV28 and J is TRBJ1-5; 9 bases agree with TRBD1. CDR1 and CDR2 (germline): MDHEN, SYDVKM. The ends lost 4 bases at V and 7 bases at J; junction bases unmatched: 5. CDR3 length: 14 residues. In DNA, the CDR3 is TGTGCCAGCAGTTCGGGACAGGGTTGGCAGCCCCAGCATTTT. It codes for CASSSGQGWQPQHF.

This chain joins TRBV18 and TRBJ2-7; D might be TRBD1 or TRBD2, each matching 6 bases. The CDR3 is 16 residues long. Germline assignment: CDR1 KGHSH and CDR2 LQKENI. V lost 1 base, J lost 6 bases, and 19 bases lay in between. The CDR3 loop reads CASSPLRGGLSAEQYF. CDR3 bases: TGTGCCAGCTCACCACTCCGAGGGGGGCTTTCCGCCGAGCAGTACTTC.

The chain uses TRBV27 and TRBJ1-1, with a tentative D call TRBD1 (5 bases). The CDR3 loop spans 15 amino acids. The V gene's germline CDR1 is MNHEY and CDR2 SMNVEV (reference sequence). The V end lost 2 bases, the J end lost 5 bases, and 15 bases lay between the germline ends. CDR3 sequence (DNA): TGTGCCAGCAGTTTACCGCGTGGGGGACGGACTGAAGCTTTCTTT. It is translated as CASSLPRGGRTEAFF.

V is TRBV5-1 and J is TRBJ2-3; D ambiguous. Trimming removed 2 bases from V and 2 bases from J, with 9 bases in between. This CDR3 comprises 14 residues. Germline-derived CDR1 and CDR2 are SGHRS and YFSETQ. CDR3 sequence: CASSFRAYTDTQYF. The CDR3 nucleotides read TGCGCCAGCAGCTTTAGAGCCTACACAGATACGCAGTATTTT.

As for this clone: The identical CDR3 is also encoded by other nucleotide sequences in the sample. V is TRBV7-9 and J is TRBJ2-3; D perhaps matches TRBD2 (5 bases). This CDR3 has 14 amino acids. The V and J ends lost 1 base and 6 bases respectively, with 11 bases between them. Germline CDR1 reads SEHNR; CDR2 reads FQNEAQ (reference sequence). CDR3 region: CASSLGLASDTQYF. CDR3 nucleotide sequence: TGTGCCAGCAGCTTAGGCCTAGCTTCGGATACGCAGTATTTT.

The gene calls are TRBV23-1 and TRBJ1-1, with D possibly being TRBD1 (5 bases). TRBV23-1 is marked as an open reading frame, function uncertain. This CDR3 region has 13 residues. V was trimmed by 2 bases and J by 5 bases, leaving 9 bases between them. In DNA, the CDR3 is TGCGCCAGCAGTCAAAGGGGTTCGACTGAAGCTTTCTTT. Its translation: CASSQRGSTEAFF.

The V call is TRBV27, the J call TRBJ2-5; 8 positions agree with TRBD1. From germline, CDR1 is MNHEY and CDR2 SMNVEV (reference sequence). J gave up 1 base and V 5 bases, and 6 bases lay outside the gene matches. The CDR3 contains 15 residues. The CDR3 spells CASSDRGRPQETQYF. The CDR3 coding sequence is TGTGCCAGCAGTGACAGGGGAAGACCCCAAGAGACCCAGTACTTC.

This chain links TRBV6-1 with TRBJ2-7; 8 bases are a match to TRBD1. V was clipped by 7 bases and J by 4 bases; unmatched bases: 12. This CDR3 region has 15 residues. Germline loops: CDR1 MNHNS, CDR2 SASEGT. The CDR3 loop is CASISGQATIYEQYF. The CDR3 DNA is TGTGCCAGCATATCGGGACAGGCCACCATTTACGAGCAGTACTTC.

This sequence joins TRBV28 and TRBJ1-1; perhaps TRBD1 as D (6 bases). CDR1 and CDR2 (germline): MDHEN, SYDVKM. The CDR3 contains 14 residues. V shed 7 bases and J shed 4 bases, with 16 bases lying between them. CDR3 sequence (DNA): TGTGCCAGCATCCCGGCGGGGGCCTCCACTGAAGCTTTCTTT. This sequence encodes CASIPAGASTEAFF.

This clone was counted once. The rearrangement joins TRBV19 to TRBJ2-7; no clear D. The CDR3 loop spans 14 amino acids. CDR1 and CDR2 from the germline V gene are LNHDA and SQIVND (reference sequence). Trimming shortened V by 3 bases and J by 0 bases, and 9 bases separated the two germline ends. CDR3 in DNA: TGTGCCAGTAGTATGTCAATATACTCCTACGAGCAGTACTTC. Translation: CASSMSIYSYEQYF.

The genes are TRBV4-2 and TRBJ1-2; tentatively, D is TRBD1 (6 bases). Trimming stripped 2 bases from V and 3 bases from J, with 16 bases between. From germline, CDR1 is LGHNA and CDR2 YNFKEQ. The CDR3 runs to 16 residues. CDR3 sequence reads: CASSQSGAGEDYGYTF. As DNA, the CDR3 is TGTGCCAGCAGCCAATCGGGGGCAGGGGAGGACTATGGCTACACCTTC.

CDR3 nucleotides: TGTGCCAGCAGCAAAGTGGCCGGGACTAGTCTTCACGAGCAGTACTTC. Translated, it gives CASSKVAGTSLHEQYF. The genes are TRBV21-1 and TRBJ2-7; TRBD2 reflects the table's D call only, with no check against the DNA. TRBV21-1 is shown as a pseudogene. This CDR3 is built from 16 residues.